Listed here are 28 T cell receptor beta chains from one sample, sequenced in a study of brain T cells in children with intractable seizures. Method: immunoSEQ multiplex PCR; TCRdb's copy keeps in-frame clones and lacks some. The table shows under 400,000 clones, with roughly 92% occurring only once. Time point noted: blood from clinic visit 5 months post-surgery; TSC patient then seizure free. The specimen comprised peripheral blood, sampled approximately 5 months after surgery. Receptor source: a boy younger than two with tuberous sclerosis and intractable seizures.

The chain uses TRBV19 and TRBJ2-5; 11 positions agree with TRBD2. The CDR3 length is 15 residues. V gave up 7 bases and J gave up 3 bases; unmatched junction bases: 7. Germline V CDR1 and CDR2: LNHDA, SQIVND (reference sequence). For the CDR3, the DNA is TGTGCCAGTAATGGACCGGGACTAGCGGAAGAGACCCAGTACTTC. Its translation is CASNGPGLAEETQYF. Filled out from reference TRBV19 and TRBJ2-5, the complete variable domain reads DGGITQSPKYLFRKEGQNVTLSCEQNLNHDAMYWYRQDPGQGLRLIYYSQIVNDFQKGDIAEGYSVSREKKESFPLTVTSAQKNPTAFYLCASNGPGLAEETQYFGPGTRLLVL.

As regards this clone: The sample holds other DNA sequences that translate to the same CDR3. The V gene is TRBV30, the J gene TRBJ2-2; D ambiguous. CDR1 is GTSNPN and CDR2 is SVGIG in the germline V gene (reference sequence). Trimming pared 0 bases from V and 3 bases from J, leaving 2 bases between. CDR3 size: 12 residues. Here the CDR3 reads CAWSVDTGELFF. In nucleotides, the CDR3 is TGTGCCTGGAGTGTAGACACCGGGGAGCTGTTTTTT.

V gene TRBV5-1 combines with J gene TRBJ2-4; the match to TRBD2 covers 8 bases. The CDR3 consists of 16 residues. V was pared by 4 bases and J by 4 bases, with 10 bases of the junction left unmatched. CDR1 SGHRS and CDR2 YFSETQ come from the germline V gene. In nucleotides, the CDR3 is TGCGCCAGCAGCCAGGCGGGGGGTGTTTTGAAAAACATTCAGTACTTC. This encodes CASSQAGGVLKNIQYF.

Comment on this clone: The same CDR3 is also encoded by other DNA sequences in this sample. The chain employs TRBV3-1 (or the pseudogene TRBV3-2) and TRBJ2-5, with D unresolved. Trimming left V 1 base short and J 5 bases short, with 2 bases between. Germline V gene sequence: CDR1 LGHDT, CDR2 YNNKEL (reference sequence). CDR3 length: 11 residues. DNA of the CDR3: TGTGCCAGCAGCCAAGTGGAGACCCAGTACTTC. Translating gives CASSQVETQYF.

This chain links TRBV28 with TRBJ1-6; 8 bases fit TRBD1. Germline values: CDR1 MDHEN, CDR2 SYDVKM. The length of the CDR3 is 15 residues. The V segment lost 5 bases and the J segment 6 bases; nucleotides outside the gene matches: 6. CDR3 amino acids: CASSPPTGGNSPLHF. The CDR3 nucleotides are TGTGCCAGCAGTCCCCCAACAGGGGGTAATTCACCCCTCCACTTT.

This clone was seen a single time. V usage is TRBV6-6 and J usage is TRBJ2-7; 8 bases are a match to TRBD2. The ends lost 0 bases at V and 4 bases at J; junction bases unmatched: 8. CDR1 MNHNY and CDR2 SVGAGI come from the germline V gene (reference sequence). This CDR3 spans 16 amino acids. In DNA form, the CDR3 reads TGTGCCAGCAGTTACTCGAAGCCGCGGGAGGCATACGAGCAGTACTTC. The encoded protein is CASSYSKPREAYEQYF.

The CDR3 protein is CASGAGFSANYGYTF. The CDR3 nucleotides are TGTGCCAGCGGGGCAGGTTTCTCTGCTAACTATGGCTACACCTTC. This rearrangement joins TRBV5-8 to TRBJ1-2; possible D gene TRBD1, 5 bases. CDR3 length: 15 amino acids. Trimming removed 7 bases from V and 0 bases from J, with 16 bases in between. Germline V lookup: CDR1 SGHTS, CDR2 YDEGEE.

The V call is TRBV28, the J call TRBJ2-3; TRBD2 matches at 10 bases. CDR3 length equals 17 residues. The junction had 16 bases not matched to a gene; V was cut back by 3 bases and J by 10 bases. CDR1 is MDHEN, CDR2 SYDVKM, per germline. CDR3 residues: CASSFQSSGSFLWAQYF. In DNA form, the CDR3 reads TGTGCCAGCAGTTTTCAATCTAGCGGGAGTTTTTTATGGGCGCAGTATTTT.

The chain joins TRBV18 to TRBJ1-6; D perhaps matches TRBD1 (6 bases). Trimming took 4 bases from V and 10 from J, leaving 23 bases between them. The CDR3 runs 17 residues. Germline CDR1 KGHSH, CDR2 LQKENI. CDR3 sequence reads: CASSRSSMGARWSPLHF. The CDR3, as DNA: TGTGCCAGCTCACGGTCAAGTATGGGGGCCCGTTGGTCACCCCTCCACTTT.

This clone was picked up one time. This chain uses TRBV2 with TRBJ1-5, with D unclear. CDR1 SNHLY and CDR2 FYNNEI come from the germline V gene. Trimming took 5 bases from V and 9 from J, leaving 8 bases between them. The CDR3 length is 11 residues. The CDR3 here is CASSFRGPQHF. DNA of the CDR3: TGTGCCAGCAGTTTCCGGGGGCCCCAGCATTTT.

The gene calls are TRBV4-2 and TRBJ2-1, with D perhaps TRBD2 (6 bases). Germline CDR1 is LGHNA and CDR2 is YNFKEQ. The CDR3 loop spans 14 amino acids. Trimming removed 3 bases at V and 5 bases at J, with 11 bases between. For the CDR3, the DNA is TGTGCCAGCAGCCAGCGGGGCCCTAACAATGAGCAGTTCTTC. It codes for CASSQRGPNNEQFF.

This clone was counted a single time. The J gene is TRBJ1-1, the V gene TRBV6-5; D not resolved. The germline CDR1 and CDR2 sequences are MNHEY and SVGAGI. The CDR3 runs 13 residues. The V gene lost 4 bases and the J gene lost 8 bases, with 14 bases spanning the gap. The CDR3 nucleotides read TGTGCCAGCAGTTTTGCAGGATGGGAAGAAGCTTTCTTT. It yields the protein CASSFAGWEEAFF.

This chain links TRBV19 with TRBJ1-1; D is unclear. This CDR3 is built from 13 residues. In germline, CDR1 is LNHDA, CDR2 SQIVND (reference sequence). The V end lost 5 bases, the J end lost 1 base, and 8 bases lay between the germline ends. CDR3: CASSEIRNTEAFF. The CDR3 DNA reads TGTGCCAGTAGTGAGATTAGGAACACTGAAGCTTTCTTT.

This clone has only one observation. V is TRBV7-3 and J is TRBJ2-7; D is unclear. The V and J ends lost 5 bases and 5 bases respectively, with 22 bases between them. CDR3 length: 16 amino acids. CDR1 is SGHTA and CDR2 is FQGTGA in the germline V gene. CDR3 protein: CASSPLTWTVRHEQYF. CDR3 bases: TGTGCCAGCAGCCCGCTTACGTGGACGGTGAGACACGAGCAGTACTTC.

The chain combines TRBV29-1 with TRBJ1-1; tentatively, D is TRBD1 (5 bases). Germline CDR1 and CDR2: SQVTM and ANQGSEA. V was pared by 2 bases and J by 1 base, with 8 bases between. The CDR3 totals 13 residues. In DNA, the CDR3 is TGCAGCGTTGAACAGGGCCCGAACACTGAAGCTTTCTTT. It translates to CSVEQGPNTEAFF.

The chain carries TRBV7-2 and TRBJ2-7; no definite D call. V lost 1 base and J lost 3, with 7 bases in between. Germline V gene lookup returns CDR1 SGHTA and CDR2 FQGNSA. This CDR3 is 13 amino acids long. CDR3 coding DNA: TGTGCCAGCAGCTTAGAGCCGTTCTACGAGCAGTACTTC. Its protein is CASSLEPFYEQYF.

V is TRBV12-3 or TRBV12-4 and J is TRBJ1-2, with D perhaps matching TRBD1 (5 bases). This CDR3 spans 12 amino acids. Trimming removed 2 bases from V and 8 bases from J, with 9 bases in between. The CDR3 DNA sequence: TGTGCCAGCAGTTTACAGGGAGGGGGCTACACCTTC. Translated, it gives CASSLQGGGYTF.

CDR3 loop: CASSEDTGGYTEAFF. The CDR3 coding sequence is TGTGCCAGCAGTGAAGATACAGGGGGGTACACTGAAGCTTTCTTT. V usage is TRBV2 and J usage is TRBJ1-1; TRBD1 agrees at 8 bases. The V gene end was trimmed by 1 base and the J gene end by 3 bases; junction bases not matched to a gene: 4. CDR1 and CDR2 from the germline V gene are SNHLY and FYNNEI. The CDR3 runs to 15 residues. Using reference TRBV2 and TRBJ1-1 for the parts outside the CDR3, the full variable domain is EPEVTQTPSHQVTQMGQEVILRCVPISNHLYFYWYRQILGQKVEFLVSFYNNEISEKSEIFDDQFSVERPDGSNFTLKIRSTKLEDSAMYFCASSEDTGGYTEAFFGQGTRLTVV.

The chain couples TRBV3-1 (or the pseudogene TRBV3-2) to TRBJ1-1; no reliable D call. The CDR3 runs to 10 residues. Trimming took 11 bases from V and 10 from J, leaving 14 bases between them. Germline V lookup: CDR1 LGHDT, CDR2 YNNKEL (reference sequence). The CDR3 nucleotides are TGTGCCCCCCAGCGGTGCGCAGCTTTCTTT. Its translation: CAPQRCAAFF.

V and J are TRBV18 and TRBJ2-7; the D gene is possibly TRBD1 (6 bases). CDR3 length: 14 residues. The germline CDR1 and CDR2 sequences are KGHSH and LQKENI. Between the trimmed V and J ends, which lost 3 bases and 0 bases, there was a span of 9 bases. In DNA form, the CDR3 reads TGTGCCAGCTCACCCGGGACAAGCTCCTACGAGCAGTACTTC. Translating it yields CASSPGTSSYEQYF.

The rearrangement links TRBV29-1 to TRBJ2-3, with 10 bases matching TRBD1. J gave up 6 bases and V 5 bases, and 14 bases lay outside the gene matches. The CDR3 extends over 16 amino acids. Germline values: CDR1 SQVTM, CDR2 ANQGSEA. The CDR3, as DNA: TGCAGCGTTCACCCCCGACAGGGGGCGATGGCGGATACGCAGTATTTT. Amino acid sequence: CSVHPRQGAMADTQYF.

The chain combines TRBV14 with TRBJ2-1; D call uncertain. The CDR3 covers 18 residues. Germline V CDR1 and CDR2: SGHDN, FVKESK. The ends were cut back, 3 bases at V and 0 bases at J, with 18 bases in the middle. CDR3 residues: CASSQLPGHLSSYNEQFF. CDR3 coding DNA: TGTGCCAGCAGCCAGCTTCCGGGCCATCTTAGCTCCTACAATGAGCAGTTCTTC.

A note on this clone: This CDR3 is also generated by other DNA sequences in the sample. The chain uses TRBV7-2 and TRBJ2-7, with TRBD2 as a possible D gene (5 bases). Between the trimmed V and J ends, which lost 1 base and 0 bases, there was a span of 13 bases. The CDR3 covers 16 residues. Germline assignment: CDR1 SGHTA and CDR2 FQGNSA. The CDR3, as DNA: TGTGCCAGCAGCTTAGTAGCCGGGGTTTCCTCCTACGAGCAGTACTTC. The encoded protein is CASSLVAGVSSYEQYF. The variable domain in full, with the rest retrieved from reference TRBV7-2 and TRBJ2-7, is GAGVSQSPSNKVTEKGKDVELRCDPISGHTALYWYRQSLGQGLEFLIYFQGNSAPDKSGLPSDRFSAERTGGSVSTLTIQRTQQEDSAVYLCASSLVAGVSSYEQYFGPGTRLTVT.

CDR3 sequence: CASSGGTENSPLHF. CDR3 in DNA: TGTGCCAGCAGTGGGGGGACAGAAAATTCACCCCTCCACTTT. The V call is TRBV2, the J call TRBJ1-6; 7 bases line up with TRBD1. Germline CDR1 is SNHLY and CDR2 is FYNNEI. V lost 4 bases, J lost 7 bases, and 4 bases stayed unmatched. The CDR3 totals 14 residues.

This chain links TRBV2 with TRBJ1-6, with 8 bases aligning to TRBD1. Losses at the gene ends were 6 bases for V and 0 bases for J; bases not matched to a gene: 7. Germline V gene lookup returns CDR1 SNHLY and CDR2 FYNNEI. The CDR3 totals 17 residues. CDR3 protein: CASSRDRLSSYNSPLHF. CDR3 nucleotide sequence: TGTGCCAGCAGCCGGGACAGGTTGAGCTCCTATAATTCACCCCTCCACTTT.

The gene calls are TRBV5-1 and TRBJ1-2; D may be TRBD1 (5 bases). Germline assignment: CDR1 SGHRS and CDR2 YFSETQ. The CDR3 sequence is 15 residues long. V lost 2 bases, J lost 1 base, and 12 bases lay in between. The CDR3 DNA is TGCGCCAGCAGCTTAGGGACCTATCTTAACTATGGCTACACCTTC. Translation: CASSLGTYLNYGYTF.

This rearrangement joins TRBV19 to TRBJ1-2; D remains ambiguous. Germline loops: CDR1 LNHDA, CDR2 SQIVND (reference sequence). Deletions cut 6 bases from V and 8 bases from J, with 13 bases between. The CDR3 is 12 residues long. The CDR3 spells CASSVGLGGYTF. CDR3 DNA: TGTGCCAGTAGCGTTGGATTGGGCGGCTACACCTTC.

The chain combines TRBV6-1 with TRBJ1-1; D remains ambiguous. Trimming removed 2 bases from V and 4 bases from J, with 14 bases in between. The CDR3 runs to 15 residues. CDR1 MNHNS and CDR2 SASEGT come from the germline V gene. The CDR3 DNA reads TGTGCCAGCAGTGAAAGAAGGGTTGCAGCCACTGAAGCTTTCTTT. Translating it yields CASSERRVAATEAFF.